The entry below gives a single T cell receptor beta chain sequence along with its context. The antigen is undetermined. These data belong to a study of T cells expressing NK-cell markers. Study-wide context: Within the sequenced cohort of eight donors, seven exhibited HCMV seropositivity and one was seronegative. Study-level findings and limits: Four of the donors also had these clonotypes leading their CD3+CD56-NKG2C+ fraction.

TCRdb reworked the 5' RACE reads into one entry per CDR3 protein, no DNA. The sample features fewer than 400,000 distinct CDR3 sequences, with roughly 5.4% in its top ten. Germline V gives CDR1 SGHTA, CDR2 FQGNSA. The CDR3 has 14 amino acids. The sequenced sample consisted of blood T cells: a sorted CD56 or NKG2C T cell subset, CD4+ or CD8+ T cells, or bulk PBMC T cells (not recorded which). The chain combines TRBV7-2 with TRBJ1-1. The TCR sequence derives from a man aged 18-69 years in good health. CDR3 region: CASTLDWTNTEAFF.